This TCR beta chain was captured by sequencing in a study of spatial heterogeneity in lung cancer. Time point given: sample taken at primary tumor resection. The donors, 72 patients with untreated early-stage non-small cell lung cancer, provided the samples. This CDR3 is built from 12 residues. Germline lookup yields CDR1 SQVTM and CDR2 ANQGSEA. V was clipped by 6 bases and J by 7 bases, with 12 bases between them. This clonotype was picked up many times. TCRdb reprocessed the 5' RACE reads via MiXCR and lists one record per CDR3 protein. The table lists tens of thousands of distinct CDR3 sequences, 5% to 6.5% of them singletons.

This chain links TRBV29-1 with TRBJ2-2; the D call may be TRBD1 or TRBD2 (5 bases each). The starting material was PBMCs, obtained at surgery. The clonotype comes from a female donor with early-stage non-small cell lung cancer. In DNA form, the CDR3 reads TGCAGCGTGGGCTATGGGGGCGGGGAGCTGTTTTTT. Translating gives CSVGYGGGELFF.